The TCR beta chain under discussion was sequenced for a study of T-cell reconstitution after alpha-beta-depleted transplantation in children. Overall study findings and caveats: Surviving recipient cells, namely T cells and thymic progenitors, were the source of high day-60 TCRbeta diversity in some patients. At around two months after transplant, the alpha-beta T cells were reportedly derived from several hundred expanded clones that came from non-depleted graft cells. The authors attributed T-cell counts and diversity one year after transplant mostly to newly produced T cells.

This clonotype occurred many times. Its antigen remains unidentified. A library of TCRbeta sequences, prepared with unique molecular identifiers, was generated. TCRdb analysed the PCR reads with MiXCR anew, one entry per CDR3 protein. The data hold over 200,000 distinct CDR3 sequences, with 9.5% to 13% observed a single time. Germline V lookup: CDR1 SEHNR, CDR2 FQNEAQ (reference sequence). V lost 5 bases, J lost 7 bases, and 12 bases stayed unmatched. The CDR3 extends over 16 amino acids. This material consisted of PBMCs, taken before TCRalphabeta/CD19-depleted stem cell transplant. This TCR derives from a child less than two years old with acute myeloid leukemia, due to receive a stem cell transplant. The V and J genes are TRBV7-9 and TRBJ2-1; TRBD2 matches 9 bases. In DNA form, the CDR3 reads TGTGCCAGCAGCGCTAGGGGGGTAGCGGGAGTTAATGAGCAGTTCTTC. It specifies CASSARGVAGVNEQFF.